The clone carrying this TCR beta chain was observed once. This specimen comes from a study of blood T cell repertoires in COVID-19. Germline trimming cut 4 bases from V and 1 base from J; bases unmatched to any gene: 7. CDR1 KGHDR and CDR2 SFDVKD come from the germline V gene. CDR3 length: 16 amino acids. The repertoire was sequenced with immunoSEQ multiplex PCR; TCRdb's copy has only in-frame clones and lacks some. The table includes about 37,000 clones, approximately 91% detected once. The receptor was derived from a man aged 60 to 75 with active COVID-19. The sample was peripheral blood. The genes are TRBV24-1 and TRBJ2-7; 9 nucleotides match TRBD1. The CDR3 coding sequence is TGTGCCACCAGTGAGTCCGGGACAGGGCCTTCCTACGAGCAGTACTTC. As protein: CATSESGTGPSYEQYF.